This T cell receptor beta chain was sequenced in a study of blood T cell repertoires in COVID-19. Whole-study context: Material from acute and convalescent COVID-19 was sourced from the United States, Italy and Spain. In each case, the material was cDNA or gDNA derived from T cells, B-cell-depleted T cells, or PBMCs.

Original analysis: Amplification of reference gene primers was used by the study to estimate nucleated cell counts. Method: immunoSEQ multiplex PCR; TCRdb's copy keeps in-frame clones and lacks some. For V, J and clone size, that table is used; D and trimming come from the DNA. The table includes under 200,000 clones, 80% to 85% detected once. The CDR3 has 17 amino acids. Germline V gene sequence: CDR1 LNHNV, CDR2 YYDKDF (reference sequence). The J segment lost 3 bases and the V segment lost 0 bases, leaving 6 bases of the junction unmatched. This clonotype was sampled from a woman between 55 and 75 years old with acute or convalescent COVID-19. Sequenced: peripheral blood. The genes are TRBV15 and TRBJ2-3; 10 bases are a match to TRBD2. The CDR3 sequence: CATSREVAGGATDTQYF. The DNA of the CDR3 is TGTGCCACCAGCAGAGAGGTAGCGGGGGGAGCGACAGATACGCAGTATTTT.